This is a list of T cell receptor beta chains from one sample in a study of CD8 T cells in Susac syndrome. One entry per CDR3 protein results from TCRdb running MiXCR on the immunoSEQ multiplex PCR reads. This sample has roughly 120,000 distinct CDR3 sequences; 80% to 95% occur once, and the top ten carry roughly 0.32%. The sample consisted of CD8+ T cells from PBMCs. The receptors were sampled from a human donor with multiple sclerosis. Both conserved end residues are part of each CDR3. A D gene is named only where the DNA matches it firmly. The size field is filled for only some rows; it gives once, few, many or a size class.

d_gene | j_gene | abundance | v_gene | len | CDR3aa | CDR3nt
. | TRBJ2-2 | . | TRBV12-3/TRBV12-4 | 15 | CASSLEQINTGELFF | TGTGCCAGCAGTTTAGAGCAGATTAACACCGGGGAGCTGTTTTTT
TRBD2 | TRBJ2-5 | . | TRBV12-3/TRBV12-4 | 16 | CASSFTLLAGQETQYF | TGTGCCAGCAGCTTTACCCTTCTAGCGGGCCAAGAGACCCAGTACTTC
TRBD1 | TRBJ2-2 | . | TRBV5-1 | 14 | CASRRDRAGGELFF | TGCGCCAGCCGACGAGACAGGGCCGGCGGGGAGCTGTTTTTT
. | TRBJ2-3 | . | TRBV5-6 | 13 | CASSLARSDTQYF | TGTGCCAGCAGCTTGGCCCGCTCAGATACGCAGTATTTT
TRBD2 | TRBJ2-5 | . | TRBV7-9 | 15 | CASSPDRDYQETQYF | TGTGCCAGCAGCCCCGACCGGGACTATCAAGAGACCCAGTACTTC
. | TRBJ1-1 | . | TRBV7-9 | 11 | CASREYTEAFF | TGTGCCAGCAGAGAGTACACTGAAGCTTTCTTT
. | TRBJ2-2 | . | TRBV12-3/TRBV12-4 | 12 | CASSTGSGELFF | TGTGCCAGCAGCACAGGGTCCGGGGAGCTGTTTTTT
TRBD1 | TRBJ2-7 | . | TRBV7-8 | 15 | CASSLYQGASYEQYF | TGTGCCAGCAGCTTATACCAGGGGGCCTCCTACGAGCAGTACTTC
TRBD2 | TRBJ2-1 | . | TRBV4-1 | 19 | CASSPSVLAGGHSYNEQFF | TGCGCCAGCAGCCCATCAGTCCTCGCGGGGGGGCATTCCTACAATGAGCAGTTCTTC
. | TRBJ1-2 | . | TRBV4-1 | 15 | CASSQDSDSGYGYTF | TGCGCCAGCAGCCAAGACTCCGACAGTGGCTATGGCTACACCTTC
TRBD1 | TRBJ2-3 | once | TRBV25-1 | 17 | CASSGGQGPEYTDTQYF | TGTGCCAGCAGTGGAGGACAGGGGCCCGAATACACAGATACGCAGTATTTT
TRBD2 | TRBJ2-1 | . | TRBV20-1 | 15 | CSEILAGGTYNEQFF | TGCAGCGAGATCCTAGCGGGGGGAACCTACAATGAGCAGTTCTTC
TRBD1 | TRBJ2-7 | . | TRBV7-9 | 13 | CASSQNRGYEQYF | TGTGCCAGCAGTCAAAACAGGGGCTACGAGCAGTACTTC
. | TRBJ2-4 | few | TRBV2 | 14 | CASRDQGAKNIQYF | TGTGCCAGCAGGGATCAGGGGGCCAAAAACATTCAGTACTTC
. | TRBJ2-7 | few | TRBV14 | 11 | CASSQSHEQYF | TGTGCCAGCAGCCAAAGCCACGAGCAGTACTTC
TRBD1 | TRBJ1-1 | . | TRBV5-4 | 14 | CASSLLVRGSEAFF | TGTGCCAGCAGCTTGTTAGTCAGGGGGTCTGAAGCTTTCTTT
. | TRBJ1-6 | . | TRBV7-9 | 16 | CASSGGQSSYNSPLHF | TGTGCCAGCAGCGGAGGACAGAGCTCCTATAATTCACCCCTCCACTTT
. | TRBJ2-2 | . | TRBV27 | 17 | CASSLRAFNEEGGELFF | TGTGCCAGCAGTTTACGGGCCTTCAATGAGGAGGGCGGGGAGCTGTTTTTT
. | TRBJ2-1 | . | TRBV20-1 | 14 | CSARDAIDFNEQFF | TGCAGTGCTAGAGACGCAATAGACTTCAATGAGCAGTTCTTC
. | TRBJ1-5 | . | TRBV10-3 | 15 | CAIREAVDGNQPQHF | TGTGCCATCAGAGAGGCCGTAGACGGCAATCAGCCCCAGCATTTT
. | TRBJ1-5 | . | TRBV4-1 | 16 | CASSQRFGDSNQPQHF | TGCGCCAGCAGCCAACGTTTCGGGGACAGCAATCAGCCCCAGCATTTT
. | TRBJ1-5 | . | TRBV13 | 12 | CASSLGHQPQHF | TGTGCCAGCAGCTTGGGTCATCAGCCCCAGCATTTT
. | TRBJ2-7 | . | TRBV9 | 13 | CASSAGDTYEQYF | TGTGCCAGCAGCGCAGGGGACACCTACGAGCAGTACTTC
TRBD2 | TRBJ2-5 | . | TRBV15 | 17 | CATSRLPGSGGPETQYF | TGTGCCACCAGCAGACTCCCCGGGAGCGGGGGGCCAGAGACCCAGTACTTC
. | TRBJ2-7 | . | TRBV6-1 | 16 | CASRQEGATSSYEQYF | TGTGCCAGCAGGCAGGAGGGGGCCACCAGCTCCTACGAGCAGTACTTC
. | TRBJ2-3 | . | TRBV5-1 | 12 | CASRAPPDTQYF | TGCGCCAGCAGGGCCCCCCCAGATACGCAGTATTTT
TRBD1 | TRBJ2-7 | . | TRBV19 | 13 | CASRPGTGNEQYF | TGTGCCAGTAGGCCAGGGACAGGGAACGAGCAGTACTTC
. | TRBJ1-1 | . | TRBV20-1 | 15 | CSARDQKRRRAEAFF | TGCAGTGCTAGAGATCAAAAACGAAGGAGAGCTGAAGCTTTCTTT
TRBD1 | TRBJ1-1 | . | TRBV6-4 | 14 | CASRPRQGNTEAFF | TGTGCCAGCAGACCCCGACAGGGAAACACTGAAGCTTTCTTT
. | TRBJ2-1 | . | TRBV9 | 16 | CASSAPGSIYYNEQFF | TGTGCCAGCAGCGCACCCGGGTCCATTTATTACAATGAGCAGTTCTTC
TRBD1 | TRBJ1-2 | . | TRBV9 | 18 | CASSVGRTGLEGTYGYTF | TGTGCCAGCAGCGTGGGCCGGACAGGGCTAGAGGGGACTTATGGCTACACCTTC
. | TRBJ2-2 | . | TRBV20-1 | 16 | CSAPSPQAFGTGELFF | TGCAGTGCGCCCTCCCCACAAGCTTTCGGCACCGGGGAGCTGTTTTTT
TRBD1 | TRBJ2-1 | . | TRBV19 | 15 | CASSLQGGSYNEQFF | TGTGCCAGTAGTTTACAGGGGGGATCCTACAATGAGCAGTTCTTC